This is a list of T cell receptor beta chains from one sample in a study of cytomegalovirus exposure and HLA in healthy donors. Profiled with immunoSEQ multiplex PCR; TCRdb holds only in-frame clones, not every one. Among 130,000 to 150,000 clones listed, roughly 80% were seen once. The sequenced sample was PBMCs. These receptors came from a woman between 25 and 40 years old in good health and CMV-seronegative. CDR3s include the opening cysteine and the closing phenylalanine or tryptophan. The D gene is left open where the match is weak. Some rows have no size entry. The others give once, few or many, or a class for an expanded clone.

cdr3_nt: TGCGCCAGCAGCTCAAGACTAGCAGGGGCCTACGAGCAGTACTTC
cdr3_aa: CASSSRLAGAYEQYF
clone_size: NA
v_call: TRBV5-1
d_call: NA
j_call: TRBJ2-7

cdr3_nt: TGCGCCAGCAGCTGGGCGGTAGGGGGCAACTATGGCTACACCTTC
cdr3_aa: CASSWAVGGNYGYTF
clone_size: NA
v_call: TRBV5-1
d_call: TRBD1
j_call: TRBJ1-2

cdr3_nt: TGTGCCTCCCGGGACAAAGAGACCCAGTACTTC
cdr3_aa: CASRDKETQYF
clone_size: NA
v_call: TRBV30
d_call: NA
j_call: TRBJ2-5

cdr3_nt: TGTGCCAGCAGCCAAGATAGGGCAGGGTACGCGGAAAAACTGTTTTTT
cdr3_aa: CASSQDRAGYAEKLFF
clone_size: NA
v_call: TRBV14
d_call: NA
j_call: TRBJ1-4

cdr3_nt: TGTGCCAGCAGCCCGAGCACCGGGACTGGCTCAAACATTCAGTACTTC
cdr3_aa: CASSPSTGTGSNIQYF
clone_size: NA
v_call: TRBV7-9
d_call: NA
j_call: TRBJ2-4

cdr3_nt: TGCGCCAGCAGCCAAAAGGGGGGACAGGGGACGTGGGATTCCTACGAGCAGTACTTC
cdr3_aa: CASSQKGGQGTWDSYEQYF
clone_size: few
v_call: TRBV4-1
d_call: TRBD1
j_call: TRBJ2-7

cdr3_nt: TGTGCCAGCAGCTTCCCGGGACTAGCGGGAGGGGTGGGCACAGATACGCAGTATTTT
cdr3_aa: CASSFPGLAGGVGTDTQYF
clone_size: NA
v_call: TRBV7-2
d_call: TRBD2
j_call: TRBJ2-3

cdr3_nt: TGCGCCAGCAGCTTGGCCGGGAGTGTCTACGAGCAGTACTTC
cdr3_aa: CASSLAGSVYEQYF
clone_size: NA
v_call: TRBV5-1
d_call: NA
j_call: TRBJ2-7

cdr3_nt: TGTGCCAGCAGTGAAGCTGGGCTGCGGAACACTGAAGCTTTCTTT
cdr3_aa: CASSEAGLRNTEAFF
clone_size: NA
v_call: TRBV2
d_call: NA
j_call: TRBJ1-1

cdr3_nt: TGTGCCAGCAGCTGGAGGAAAGGGGAGACCCAGTACTTC
cdr3_aa: CASSWRKGETQYF
clone_size: NA
v_call: TRBV21-1
d_call: NA
j_call: TRBJ2-5

cdr3_nt: TGTGCCAGCAGCGCTCACTGGGACAGCGGGGAGCTGTTTTTT
cdr3_aa: CASSAHWDSGELFF
clone_size: NA
v_call: TRBV7-3
d_call: TRBD1
j_call: TRBJ2-2

cdr3_nt: TGTGCCAGCAGCTTGACAGCCATGAACACTGAAGCTTTCTTT
cdr3_aa: CASSLTAMNTEAFF
clone_size: NA
v_call: TRBV5-4
d_call: NA
j_call: TRBJ1-1

cdr3_nt: TGCGCCAGCAGCGCCCCGGGACAGGGTTCGTCCTACGAGCAGTACTTC
cdr3_aa: CASSAPGQGSSYEQYF
clone_size: NA
v_call: TRBV5-1
d_call: TRBD1
j_call: TRBJ2-7

cdr3_nt: TGTGCCTGGAGTGGGGGAGACGCCAGCTCTGGAAACACCATATATTTT
cdr3_aa: CAWSGGDASSGNTIYF
clone_size: NA
v_call: TRBV30
d_call: NA
j_call: TRBJ1-3

cdr3_nt: TGCGCCAGCAGCTTGGGGGCTTATACAGGGAACACTGAAGCTTTCTTT
cdr3_aa: CASSLGAYTGNTEAFF
clone_size: NA
v_call: TRBV5-1
d_call: NA
j_call: TRBJ1-1

cdr3_nt: TGTGCCAGCAGCCTCCCAGGACAGGGGCTAGTAGATGGCTACACCTTC
cdr3_aa: CASSLPGQGLVDGYTF
clone_size: NA
v_call: TRBV7-2
d_call: TRBD1
j_call: TRBJ1-2

cdr3_nt: TGTGCCAGCAGTGCGGGACTAGCGGGGGGGTTTCAGCAGTTCTTC
cdr3_aa: CASSAGLAGGFQQFF
clone_size: NA
v_call: TRBV6-4
d_call: TRBD2
j_call: TRBJ2-1

cdr3_nt: TGCGCCAGCAGCTTGGCCTTAGACTACGAGCAGTACTTC
cdr3_aa: CASSLALDYEQYF
clone_size: once
v_call: TRBV5-1
d_call: NA
j_call: TRBJ2-7

cdr3_nt: TGTGCCTGGAGTAGAGTACCGCAAACTAATGAAAAACTGTTTTTT
cdr3_aa: CAWSRVPQTNEKLFF
clone_size: once
v_call: TRBV30
d_call: NA
j_call: TRBJ1-4

cdr3_nt: TGCGCCAGCAGCCAAGGGGGTGGGGGCGGTGAAAAACTGTTTTTT
cdr3_aa: CASSQGGGGGEKLFF
clone_size: NA
v_call: TRBV4-3
d_call: NA
j_call: TRBJ1-4

cdr3_nt: TGTGCCAGCAGTCCGACCAGGGGTCTGGGGGAAGCTTTCTTT
cdr3_aa: CASSPTRGLGEAFF
clone_size: NA
v_call: TRBV7-9
d_call: NA
j_call: TRBJ1-1

cdr3_nt: TGTGCCAGCAGACGCGGACAGGGAGCAGAAAAACTGTTTTTT
cdr3_aa: CASRRGQGAEKLFF
clone_size: few
v_call: TRBV6-5
d_call: TRBD1
j_call: TRBJ1-4

cdr3_nt: TGTGCCAGCAGTCCCACAATCAGCTACGAGCAGTACTTC
cdr3_aa: CASSPTISYEQYF
clone_size: NA
v_call: TRBV27
d_call: NA
j_call: TRBJ2-7

cdr3_nt: TGTGCCACCAAACGACACCAGGACTATGAAAAACTGTTTTTT
cdr3_aa: CATKRHQDYEKLFF
clone_size: NA
v_call: TRBV19
d_call: NA
j_call: TRBJ1-4

cdr3_nt: TGTGCCAGCACCGGGGCGAACACCGGGGAGCTGTTTTTT
cdr3_aa: CASTGANTGELFF
clone_size: NA
v_call: TRBV5-4
d_call: NA
j_call: TRBJ2-2

cdr3_nt: TGTGCCAGTAGGTCCCATACCGGGGAGCTGTTTTTT
cdr3_aa: CASRSHTGELFF
clone_size: NA
v_call: TRBV19
d_call: NA
j_call: TRBJ2-2

cdr3_nt: TGTGCCAGCAGCGTAGTAACCGGGGAGCTGTTTTTT
cdr3_aa: CASSVVTGELFF
clone_size: NA
v_call: TRBV9
d_call: NA
j_call: TRBJ2-2

cdr3_nt: TGCGCCAGCAGCCCGACCGGGACAGGGGGCGCTGGGACCTCCCATATCTCTGGAAACACCATATATTTT
cdr3_aa: CASSPTGTGGAGTSHISGNTIYF
clone_size: NA
v_call: TRBV5-1
d_call: TRBD1
j_call: TRBJ1-3

cdr3_nt: TGTGCCAGCAGCTCGCCGGGACAGGGGATGGAGACCCAGTACTTC
cdr3_aa: CASSSPGQGMETQYF
clone_size: once
v_call: TRBV7-2
d_call: TRBD1
j_call: TRBJ2-5

cdr3_nt: TGTGCCAGCAGCCCGCACGCGGAAACAGATACGCAGTATTTT
cdr3_aa: CASSPHAETDTQYF
clone_size: NA
v_call: TRBV4-2
d_call: NA
j_call: TRBJ2-3

cdr3_nt: TGTGCCAGCTCACTCACCGGGACAGGGAGTGGGGCTGAAAAACTGTTTTTT
cdr3_aa: CASSLTGTGSGAEKLFF
clone_size: once
v_call: TRBV18
d_call: TRBD1
j_call: TRBJ1-4

cdr3_nt: TGTGCCAGCAGTGCTGCAGTCATCTCTGGAAACACCATATATTTT
cdr3_aa: CASSAAVISGNTIYF
clone_size: NA
v_call: TRBV6-1
d_call: NA
j_call: TRBJ1-3